This is a list of T cell receptor beta chains from one sample in a study of blood T cell repertoires in COVID-19. Method: immunoSEQ multiplex PCR; TCRdb's copy keeps in-frame clones and lacks some. The sample shows under 200,000 clones, roughly nine tenths of them seen only once. Material: peripheral blood. The origin of the receptors is a man over 45 with acute or convalescent COVID-19. Each CDR3 is given with its conserved first and last residue. Fields, in order: J gene, V gene, clone size, D gene, CDR3 DNA, CDR3 protein. D genes are given only for firm matches. Not every row has a clone size; where given, it reads once, few, many or a size class.

J gene: TRBJ2-5; V gene: TRBV2; clone size: -; D gene: -; CDR3 DNA: TGTGCCAGCAGTACAGGGAGGGTGATGGAGACCCAGTACTTC; CDR3 protein: CASSTGRVMETQYF
J gene: TRBJ2-2; V gene: TRBV10-1; clone size: -; D gene: -; CDR3 DNA: TGCGCCAGCAGTTTTCTTCCAGGGCCCGGGGAGCTGTTTTTT; CDR3 protein: CASSFLPGPGELFF
J gene: TRBJ2-1; V gene: TRBV5-1; clone size: -; D gene: -; CDR3 DNA: TGCGCCAGCAGCTTGGGCGACAGTGCCAGCTCCTACAATGAGCAGTTCTTC; CDR3 protein: CASSLGDSASSYNEQFF
J gene: TRBJ1-4; V gene: TRBV6-2/TRBV6-3; clone size: -; D gene: -; CDR3 DNA: TGTGCCAGCAGTTACTCGATTGGAACCCCAGGCGGGCGTGAAAAACTGTTTTTT; CDR3 protein: CASSYSIGTPGGREKLFF
J gene: TRBJ2-5; V gene: TRBV29-1; clone size: -; D gene: TRBD1; CDR3 DNA: TGCAGCGTGAACAGGGGTTCCCAAGAGACCCAGTACTTC; CDR3 protein: CSVNRGSQETQYF
J gene: TRBJ2-2; V gene: TRBV6-5; clone size: -; D gene: TRBD1; CDR3 DNA: TGTGCCAGCAGTTCACCTACAGGGGGCCGTGGCGGGGAGCTGTTTTTT; CDR3 protein: CASSSPTGGRGGELFF
J gene: TRBJ1-6; V gene: TRBV27; clone size: once; D gene: -; CDR3 DNA: TGTGCCAGCAGACTAACAGGGTCCTATAATTCACCCCTCCACTTT; CDR3 protein: CASRLTGSYNSPLHF
J gene: TRBJ1-2; V gene: TRBV7-9; clone size: -; D gene: -; CDR3 DNA: TGTGCCAGCAGCTTGGGGGCTGGGAACTATGGCTACACCTTC; CDR3 protein: CASSLGAGNYGYTF
J gene: TRBJ2-1; V gene: TRBV2; clone size: few; D gene: TRBD1; CDR3 DNA: TGTGCCAGCAGTCGGACAGGGGGCAAGATGTATGAGCAGTTCTTC; CDR3 protein: CASSRTGGKMYEQFF
J gene: TRBJ2-2; V gene: TRBV6-4; clone size: -; D gene: -; CDR3 DNA: TGTGCCAGCAGCGACGTAGGAGGCACTAACACCGGGGAGCTGTTTTTT; CDR3 protein: CASSDVGGTNTGELFF
J gene: TRBJ2-1; V gene: TRBV5-1; clone size: -; D gene: TRBD1; CDR3 DNA: TGCGCCAGCAGCTCAGGGGGCTCCTACAATGAGCAGTTCTTC; CDR3 protein: CASSSGGSYNEQFF
J gene: TRBJ2-7; V gene: TRBV2; clone size: -; D gene: -; CDR3 DNA: TGTGCCACCAAGACTAGGACGGGGACGGGCGAGCAGTACTTC; CDR3 protein: CATKTRTGTGEQYF
J gene: TRBJ1-1; V gene: TRBV18; clone size: -; D gene: TRBD1; CDR3 DNA: TGTGCCAGCTCACTAAGGACAGGAGAGAACACTGAAGCTTTCTTT; CDR3 protein: CASSLRTGENTEAFF
J gene: TRBJ1-2; V gene: TRBV7-2; clone size: -; D gene: -; CDR3 DNA: TGTGCCAGCAGCTCGGGGCGGGGGACTCGTGGCTACACCTTC; CDR3 protein: CASSSGRGTRGYTF
J gene: TRBJ2-7; V gene: TRBV7-8; clone size: -; D gene: TRBD1; CDR3 DNA: TGTGCCAGCAGCTTAGGCGTTCCGAGACAGGGGGCGAGGAACGAGCAGTACTTC; CDR3 protein: CASSLGVPRQGARNEQYF
J gene: TRBJ2-7; V gene: TRBV11-2; clone size: -; D gene: TRBD1; CDR3 DNA: TGTGCCAGCAGCTTAGCTCAGGGGGCTCACGAGCAGTACTTC; CDR3 protein: CASSLAQGAHEQYF
J gene: TRBJ1-6; V gene: TRBV19; clone size: -; D gene: -; CDR3 DNA: TGTGCCAGTAGCCTGACAGCGACCGGATTATCACCCCTCCACTTT; CDR3 protein: CASSLTATGLSPLHF
J gene: TRBJ1-2; V gene: TRBV28; clone size: -; D gene: -; CDR3 DNA: TGTGCCAGCATGGTTCCGGGTGGGTATGGCTACACCTTC; CDR3 protein: CASMVPGGYGYTF
J gene: TRBJ1-1; V gene: TRBV5-1; clone size: -; D gene: -; CDR3 DNA: TGCGCCAGCAGCTTGGGTGGCGGTGACACTGAAGCTTTCTTT; CDR3 protein: CASSLGGGDTEAFF
J gene: TRBJ1-1; V gene: TRBV5-4; clone size: few; D gene: -; CDR3 DNA: TGTGCCAGCAGCTTGGGTAGTGTTCGACAAGAAGCTTTCTTT; CDR3 protein: CASSLGSVRQEAFF
J gene: TRBJ2-5; V gene: TRBV6-6; clone size: -; D gene: TRBD1; CDR3 DNA: TGTGCCAGCAGTTACTCGGACAGGGGGCATCGAGAGACCCAGTACTTC; CDR3 protein: CASSYSDRGHRETQYF
J gene: TRBJ1-5; V gene: TRBV19; clone size: -; D gene: -; CDR3 DNA: TGTGCCAGTAGTGAAGGGGGGGGCAATCAGCCCCAGCATTTT; CDR3 protein: CASSEGGGNQPQHF
J gene: TRBJ1-5; V gene: TRBV19; clone size: -; D gene: -; CDR3 DNA: TGTGCCAGTAGTAGGGGGCACAATCAGCCCCAGCATTTT; CDR3 protein: CASSRGHNQPQHF
J gene: TRBJ1-5; V gene: TRBV4-1; clone size: -; D gene: -; CDR3 DNA: TGCGCCAGCAGCCACTATGATCAGGGGCATCAGCCCCAGCATTTT; CDR3 protein: CASSHYDQGHQPQHF
J gene: TRBJ1-5; V gene: TRBV28; clone size: -; D gene: TRBD1; CDR3 DNA: TGTGCCAGCAGTTCAAACAGGGGACTTAGCAATCAGCCCCAGCATTTT; CDR3 protein: CASSSNRGLSNQPQHF